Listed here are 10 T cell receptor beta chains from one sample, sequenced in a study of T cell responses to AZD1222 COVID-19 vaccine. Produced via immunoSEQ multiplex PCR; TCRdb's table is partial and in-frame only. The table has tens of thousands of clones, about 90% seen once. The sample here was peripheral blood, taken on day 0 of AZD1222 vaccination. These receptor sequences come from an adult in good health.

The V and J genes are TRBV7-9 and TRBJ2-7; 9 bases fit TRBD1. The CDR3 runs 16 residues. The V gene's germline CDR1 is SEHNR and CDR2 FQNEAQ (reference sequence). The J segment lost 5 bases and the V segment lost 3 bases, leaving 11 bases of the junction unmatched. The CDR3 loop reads CASSLAPGQGSNEQYF. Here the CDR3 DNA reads TGTGCCAGCAGCTTGGCACCGGGACAGGGTTCTAACGAGCAGTACTTC.

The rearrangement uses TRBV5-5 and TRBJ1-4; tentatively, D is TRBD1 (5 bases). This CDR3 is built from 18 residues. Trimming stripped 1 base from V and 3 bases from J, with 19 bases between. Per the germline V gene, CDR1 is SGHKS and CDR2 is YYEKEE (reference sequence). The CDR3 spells CASSLLAGDQLPNEKLFF. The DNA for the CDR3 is TGTGCCAGCAGCTTGCTAGCCGGGGACCAACTTCCTAATGAAAAACTGTTTTTT.

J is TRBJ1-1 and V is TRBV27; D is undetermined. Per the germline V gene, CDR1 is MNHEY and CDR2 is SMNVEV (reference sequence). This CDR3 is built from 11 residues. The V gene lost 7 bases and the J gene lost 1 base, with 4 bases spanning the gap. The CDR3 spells CASKQNTEAFF. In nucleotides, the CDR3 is TGTGCCAGCAAGCAGAACACTGAAGCTTTCTTT.

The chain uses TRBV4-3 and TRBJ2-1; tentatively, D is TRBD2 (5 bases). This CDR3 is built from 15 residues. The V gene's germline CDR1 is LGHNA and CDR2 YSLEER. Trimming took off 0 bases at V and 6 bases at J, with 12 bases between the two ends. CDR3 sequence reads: CASSQDIGVPNEQFF. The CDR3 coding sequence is TGCGCCAGCAGCCAAGATATCGGGGTCCCCAATGAGCAGTTCTTC.

The CDR3 DNA follows: TGCGCCAGCAGCTTGGGTGGCGGACAGGGACTCCAAGAGACCCAGTACTTC. It codes for CASSLGGGQGLQETQYF. The V call is TRBV5-1, the J call TRBJ2-5, with 8 bases matching TRBD1. In germline, CDR1 is SGHRS, CDR2 YFSETQ. With 0 bases clipped from V and 1 base from J, the junction kept 8 bases outside the gene matches. This CDR3 contains 17 residues.

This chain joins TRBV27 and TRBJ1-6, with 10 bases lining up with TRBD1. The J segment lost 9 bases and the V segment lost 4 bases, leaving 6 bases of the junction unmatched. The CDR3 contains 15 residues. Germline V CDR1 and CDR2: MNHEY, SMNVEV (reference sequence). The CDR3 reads CASSYDRGPGSPLHF. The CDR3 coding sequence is TGTGCCAGCAGTTATGACAGGGGGCCGGGTTCACCCCTCCACTTT.

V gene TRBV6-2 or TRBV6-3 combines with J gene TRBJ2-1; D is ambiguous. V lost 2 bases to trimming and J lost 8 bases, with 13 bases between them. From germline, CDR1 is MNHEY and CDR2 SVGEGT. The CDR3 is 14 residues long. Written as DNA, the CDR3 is TGTGCCAGCAGTTACGCCCCCGCGGCGGATGAGCAGTTCTTC. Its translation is CASSYAPAADEQFF.

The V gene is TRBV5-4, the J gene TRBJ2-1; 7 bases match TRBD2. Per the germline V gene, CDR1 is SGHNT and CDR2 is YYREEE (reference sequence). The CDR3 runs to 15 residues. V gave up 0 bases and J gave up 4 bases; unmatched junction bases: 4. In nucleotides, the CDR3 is TGTGCCAGCAGCTTGGTATCTAGCGGATACAATGAGCAGTTCTTC. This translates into CASSLVSSGYNEQFF.

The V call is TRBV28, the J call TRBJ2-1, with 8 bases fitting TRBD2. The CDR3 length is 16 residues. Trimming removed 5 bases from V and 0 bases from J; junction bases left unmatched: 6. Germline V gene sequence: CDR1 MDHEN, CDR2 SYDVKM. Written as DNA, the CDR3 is TGTGCCAGCAGTCGTCAGCGGGAGTTCTCCTACAATGAGCAGTTCTTC. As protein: CASSRQREFSYNEQFF.

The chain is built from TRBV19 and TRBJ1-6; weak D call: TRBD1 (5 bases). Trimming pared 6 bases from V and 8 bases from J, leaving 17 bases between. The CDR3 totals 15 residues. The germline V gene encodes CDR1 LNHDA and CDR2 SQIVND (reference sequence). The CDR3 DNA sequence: TGTGCCAGTAGCACACCCGGGACGGAAGATTCACCCCTCCACTTT. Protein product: CASSTPGTEDSPLHF.